Below are 24 T cell receptor beta chains sequenced from a single sample in a study of Graves' ophthalmopathy and Graves' hyperthyroidism. TCR beta CDR3 amplification used RNA transcripts. In the first round, RT-PCR was carried out with HTBI primers, and a multiplex PCR formed the second round. TCRdb re-called the multiplex PCR reads with MiXCR, one entry per CDR3 protein. Altogether some 250,000 distinct CDR3 sequences are present, around 50% being singletons, with the ten largest covering roughly 50%. The specimen sequenced was peripheral blood. All receptors come from an adult man with Graves' ophthalmopathy.

The rearrangement links TRBV24-1 to TRBJ2-2; 9 bases fit TRBD1. CDR3 size: 22 residues. J was trimmed by 0 bases and V by 3 bases; bases with no gene match: 19. Germline lookup yields CDR1 KGHDR and CDR2 SFDVKD. CDR3 loop: CATSDARIIWDREGTNTGELFF. DNA of the CDR3: TGTGCCACCAGTGATGCCCGCATAATCTGGGACAGGGAGGGAACGAACACCGGGGAGCTGTTTTTT.

There are many counts of this clonotype. CDR3: CSVAKRTDDYGYTF. For the CDR3, the DNA is TGCAGCGTTGCGAAGCGGACGGACGACTATGGCTACACCTTC. V gene TRBV29-1 combines with J gene TRBJ1-2; D gene unclear. V lost 4 bases to trimming and J lost 3 bases, with 15 bases between them. Germline loops: CDR1 SQVTM, CDR2 ANQGSEA. The length of the CDR3 is 14 residues.

The chain uses TRBV10-3 and TRBJ2-7; 8 bases align to TRBD1. The CDR3 has 15 amino acids. V was clipped by 6 bases and J by 3 bases; unmatched bases: 10. Germline V gene data show CDR1 as ENHRY and CDR2 as SYGVKD. CDR3 in DNA: TGTGCCATCAGCCCCAGTCAGGGGGCGAGCTACGAGCAGTACTTC. This encodes CAISPSQGASYEQYF.

This clonotype was picked up a small number of times. The chain is built from TRBV14 and TRBJ1-2; no clear D. CDR1 and CDR2 (germline): SGHDN, FVKESK. V lost 0 bases, J lost 5 bases, and 7 bases lay in between. The CDR3 length is 13 residues. The CDR3 sequence is CASSQDRLYGYTF. The CDR3 DNA sequence: TGTGCCAGCAGCCAAGACAGGCTTTATGGCTACACCTTC.

This clonotype was recorded many times. J is TRBJ2-5 and V is TRBV10-3; no clear D. The germline V and J ends were trimmed by 0 bases and 0 bases, with 2 bases remaining between them. There are 13 residues in the CDR3. Germline CDR1 ENHRY, CDR2 SYGVKD. CDR3 in amino acids: CAISESYQETQYF. The CDR3 coding sequence is TGTGCCATCAGTGAGTCATACCAAGAGACCCAGTACTTC.

The V call is TRBV2, the J call TRBJ1-1; TRBD1 aligns across 11 bases. J was trimmed by 6 bases and V by 2 bases; bases with no gene match: 8. Germline CDR1 is SNHLY and CDR2 is FYNNEI. The CDR3 consists of 16 residues. The CDR3 DNA is TGTGCCAGCAGTGAAATCGGGACAGGGGGGAGGGCTGAAGCTTTCTTT. This codes for CASSEIGTGGRAEAFF.

Remarks on this clonotype: Given a much more abundant clone one base away, this may be a read error. The chain's CDR3 is CASSLEDYGYAF. The CDR3 DNA reads as TGTGCCAGCAGCTTAGAGGACTATGGCTACGCCTTC. The V and J genes are TRBV7-9 and TRBJ1-2, with D unresolved. Germline values: CDR1 SEHNR, CDR2 FQNEAQ (reference sequence). The CDR3 has 12 amino acids.

V and J are TRBV5-8 and TRBJ1-2; TRBD1 matches 7 bases. Germline-derived CDR1 and CDR2 are SGHTS and YDEGEE. The junction had 5 bases not matched to a gene; V was cut back by 0 bases and J by 6 bases. The CDR3 spans 14 residues. The CDR3 nucleotides are TGTGCCAGCAGCTTGGTCAGGGGGAAGGATGGCTACACCTTC. Translated, it gives CASSLVRGKDGYTF. Variable domain in full (rest from reference TRBV5-8 and TRBJ1-2): EAGVTQSPTHLIKTRGQQATLRCSPISGHTSVYWYQQALGLGLQFLLWYDEGEERNRGNFPPRFSGRQFPNYSSELNVNALELEDSALYLCASSLVRGKDGYTFGSGTRLTVV.

This clonotype showed up just a few times. The chain employs TRBV29-1 and TRBJ1-5, with 8 bases identical to TRBD1. Germline loops: CDR1 SQVTM, CDR2 ANQGSEA. CDR3 length: 14 amino acids. Trimming took 6 bases from V and 3 from J; bases not matched to a gene: 7. CDR3: CSVGGQALNQPQHF. CDR3 bases: TGCAGCGTGGGGGGACAGGCGCTCAATCAGCCCCAGCATTTT.

This clonotype was recorded at least ten times. The chain carries TRBV15 and TRBJ1-2; no firm D call. This CDR3 has 14 amino acids. The germline V gene has CDR1 LNHNV and CDR2 YYDKDF (reference sequence). V was pared by 5 bases and J by 5 bases, with 15 bases between. The CDR3 loop reads CATSLRPRAYGYTF. DNA for the CDR3: TGTGCCACCAGCTTACGCCCGCGCGCGTATGGCTACACCTTC.

The V call is TRBV19, the J call TRBJ2-7, with 9 bases that match TRBD1. This CDR3 is built from 13 residues. Per germline, CDR1 LNHDA and CDR2 SQIVND (reference sequence). V shed 4 bases and J 4 bases; nucleotides not matched to a gene: 2. For the CDR3, the DNA is TGTGCCAGTAGTAAGACAGGGGGTTACGAGCAGTACTTC. This translates into CASSKTGGYEQYF.

CDR3 DNA: TGTGCCAGCAGTGAAAGGTCCCCCCCGGCGGAAGCTTTCTTT. Encoded protein: CASSERSPPAEAFF. The rearrangement joins TRBV6-1 to TRBJ1-1; D is ambiguous. The CDR3 runs to 14 residues. CDR1 is MNHNS, CDR2 SASEGT, per germline. Trimming stripped 2 bases from V and 8 bases from J, with 15 bases between.

V gene TRBV12-3 or TRBV12-4 combines with J gene TRBJ1-2; D remains unclear. Trimming took 7 bases from V and 5 from J, leaving 14 bases between them. The CDR3 has 13 residues. The CDR3 region has the DNA TGTGCCAGCAACCCCTTGGACGGTTATGGCTACACCTTC. This translates into CASNPLDGYGYTF.

This clonotype was detected many times. The chain links TRBV9 to TRBJ1-2, with 9 bases identical to TRBD1. V was pared by 4 bases and J by 4 bases, with 5 bases of the junction left unmatched. The CDR3 runs 14 residues. Looked up from germline, CDR1 is SGDLS and CDR2 is YYNGEE. The CDR3: CASSTRGQGYGYTF. CDR3 in DNA: TGTGCCAGCAGCACCAGGGGACAGGGCTATGGCTACACCTTC.

This clonotype has a handful of counts. The chain couples TRBV5-1 to TRBJ2-7; TRBD2 matches at 11 bases. The V gene end was trimmed by 4 bases and the J gene end by 4 bases; junction bases not matched to a gene: 7. The germline V gene encodes CDR1 SGHRS and CDR2 YFSETQ. This CDR3 is built from 15 residues. CDR3 DNA: TGCGCCAGCAGCAGAACTAGCGGGAGTTTATACGAGCAGTACTTC. Translated, it gives CASSRTSGSLYEQYF.

In its sample, this clonotype was seen a few times. V usage is TRBV7-9 and J usage is TRBJ1-5; D is possibly TRBD1 (6 bases). The CDR3 is made up of 14 amino acids. CDR1 and CDR2 from the germline V gene are SEHNR and FQNEAQ (reference sequence). V shed 5 bases and J shed 3 bases, with 11 bases lying between them. The CDR3 protein is CASSPGQNNQPQHF. CDR3 DNA sequence: TGTGCCAGCAGCCCGGGACAAAACAATCAGCCCCAGCATTTT.

The chain recombines TRBV27 with TRBJ1-6; D uncertain. V lost 3 bases and J lost 0, with 12 bases in between. From germline, CDR1 is MNHEY and CDR2 SMNVEV (reference sequence). This CDR3 spans 17 amino acids. The CDR3 sequence is CASSFLAQSSYNSPLHF. CDR3 coding DNA: TGTGCCAGCAGTTTTTTGGCCCAGAGCTCCTATAATTCACCCCTCCACTTT.

This chain connects TRBV9 to TRBJ2-5, with 7 bases aligning to TRBD2. CDR1 and CDR2 from the germline V gene are SGDLS and YYNGEE. Trimming cost V 4 bases and J 3 bases; bases outside gene matches: 9. The CDR3 spans 15 residues. The CDR3 nucleotides are TGTGCCAGCAGCCATTTAGTGGGGGGGGAAGAGACCCAGTACTTC. Translation: CASSHLVGGEETQYF.

The chain uses TRBV7-9 and TRBJ1-4; D is uncertain. Per the germline V gene, CDR1 is SEHNR and CDR2 is FQNEAQ (reference sequence). The CDR3 is 18 amino acids. V lost 4 bases to trimming and J lost 4 bases, with 22 bases between them. The CDR3 DNA sequence: TGTGCCAGCAGCTGCTTCAGGACGTCGCCAGGTCTTAATGAAAAACTGTTTTTT. It specifies CASSCFRTSPGLNEKLFF.

The V call is TRBV10-2, the J call TRBJ2-5; 8 bases agree with TRBD1. The J call may be wrong; the DNA end is better matched by TRBJ2-1. This CDR3 region has 14 residues. Germline V gene lookup returns CDR1 WSHSY and CDR2 SAAADI. The CDR3: CASNPGGLYNEQFF. The CDR3 DNA follows: TGCGCCAGCAATCCAGGGGGCCTATACAATGAGCAGTTCTTC.

As for this clonotype: The germline gene is not matched at one end of the junction; a read error may be the cause. The genes are TRBV29-1 and TRBJ1-3, with D tentatively TRBD1 (5 bases). The CDR3 extends over 14 amino acids. CDR1 and CDR2 (germline): SQVTM, ANQGSEA. The CDR3 region has the DNA TGCAGCGTTGAAGAGAGCAGGGCTGGAAATACCATATATTTT. It translates to CSVEESRAGNTIYF.

The J gene is TRBJ2-7, the V gene TRBV5-1; D remains unclear. CDR3 size: 14 residues. Germline V CDR1 and CDR2: SGHRS, YFSETQ. Between the trimmed V and J ends, which lost 1 base and 4 bases, there was a span of 12 bases. The CDR3 coding sequence is TGCGCCAGCAGCTTGTTGACCACTGGTTACGAGCAGTACTTC. Encoded protein: CASSLLTTGYEQYF.

This clonotype has a handful of counts. CDR3 bases: TGCGCCAGCAGCCAAGTACAGGATGGAGGGAAGACCCAGTACTTC. The encoded protein is CASSQVQDGGKTQYF. The chain recombines TRBV4-1 with TRBJ2-5; D is perhaps TRBD2 (6 bases). The CDR3 extends over 15 amino acids. Trimming shortened V by 1 base and J by 6 bases, and 15 bases separated the two germline ends. Germline V gene lookup returns CDR1 MGHRA and CDR2 YSYEKL.

In this sample, this clonotype turned up a few times. The chain uses TRBV6-6 and TRBJ1-5, with D perhaps TRBD1 (5 bases). The ends were cut back, 2 bases at V and 9 bases at J, with 8 bases in the middle. Per the germline V gene, CDR1 is MNHNY and CDR2 is SVGAGI (reference sequence). This CDR3 contains 12 residues. The CDR3 DNA follows: TGTGCCAGCAGTTACGACAGTGGGCCCCAGCATTTT. This translates into CASSYDSGPQHF.